One sample yielded the 8 T cell receptor beta chains listed below, sequenced in a study of CD8 T cells in ankylosing spondylitis. The study, taken as a whole, reports: What seemed typical of ankylosing spondylitis blood was a TCR beta motif built from several highly homologous variants.

Their antigens remain unidentified. TCRdb re-called the 5' RACE reads with MiXCR, one entry per CDR3 protein. The sample lists a few hundred thousand distinct CDR3 sequences, 20% to 25% seen once, with roughly 16% in the top ten. The sample was blood, either unsorted or a sorted T cell fraction (not recorded which). The receptors come from a male donor with ankylosing spondylitis.

This clonotype turned up a few times. The genes are TRBV7-6 and TRBJ2-5, with D tentatively TRBD1 or TRBD2 (5 bases each). This CDR3 has 15 residues. V was shortened by 5 bases and J by 7 bases, with 20 bases between the two germline ends. Germline V gives CDR1 SGHVS, CDR2 FNYEAQ. CDR3 nucleotide sequence: TGTGCCAGCAGCCAAAGGGGACCAGGTGATGGGACCCAGTACTTC. Translation gives CASSQRGPGDGTQYF.

This rearrangement joins TRBV20-1 to TRBJ1-1; maybe TRBD1 (5 bases). This CDR3 region has 13 residues. Trimming took off 6 bases at V and 4 bases at J, with 15 bases between the two ends. The germline V gene encodes CDR1 DFQATT and CDR2 SNEGSKA (reference sequence). CDR3 in amino acids: CSARRGLGTEAFF. CDR3 DNA: TGCAGTGCGAGACGGGGCTTAGGCACTGAAGCTTTCTTT.

This chain joins TRBV7-9 and TRBJ2-5; 10 bases are a match to TRBD2. V was pared by 6 bases and J by 3 bases, with 4 bases of the junction left unmatched. Germline V gene sequence: CDR1 SEHNR, CDR2 FQNEAQ (reference sequence). The CDR3 is made up of 14 amino acids. The CDR3 coding sequence is TGTGCCAGCAGTCCCGGGACTAGCGAAGAGACCCAGTACTTC. Its protein product is CASSPGTSEETQYF.

V is TRBV10-3 and J is TRBJ1-1; 7 positions agree with TRBD1. Per the germline V gene, CDR1 is ENHRY and CDR2 is SYGVKD. This CDR3 has 15 amino acids. Unmatched junction bases numbered 7, after V lost 6 bases and J lost 0 bases. The CDR3 bases are TGTGCCATCAGCCCGGGACAGCCCTTGAACACTGAAGCTTTCTTT. It translates to CAISPGQPLNTEAFF.

This clonotype was seen more than once but under ten times. Mismatch with germline at one junction end may stem from a read error. The genes are TRBV19 and TRBJ1-1, with D hard to call. There are 12 residues in the CDR3. Looked up from germline, CDR1 is LNHDA and CDR2 is SQIVND (reference sequence). In nucleotides, the CDR3 is TGTGCCAGTAGTATAGACGGTCAGACGGCAAATTTT. It is translated as CASSIDGQTANF.

The chain carries TRBV29-1 and TRBJ2-7, with 8 bases lining up with TRBD2. V shed 3 bases, J shed 4 bases, and the junction held 5 bases outside the gene matches. Germline V gives CDR1 SQVTM, CDR2 ANQGSEA. The CDR3 totals 13 residues. The CDR3 loop is CSVEVAGRYEQYF. CDR3 bases: TGCAGCGTTGAGGTAGCGGGAAGGTACGAGCAGTACTTC.

The chain is built from TRBV5-1 and TRBJ2-1, with D possibly being TRBD1 (6 bases). CDR3 length: 13 amino acids. Trimming shortened V by 4 bases and J by 6 bases, and 11 bases separated the two germline ends. Germline V lookup: CDR1 SGHRS, CDR2 YFSETQ. The CDR3 spells CASSEGQSNEQFF. The CDR3 DNA reads as TGCGCCAGCAGCGAAGGACAGAGCAATGAGCAGTTCTTC.

The rearrangement uses TRBV18 and TRBJ2-5; 14 bases line up with TRBD2. Germline loops: CDR1 KGHSH, CDR2 LQKENI. This CDR3 is built from 17 residues. The junction had 8 bases not matched to a gene; V was cut back by 3 bases and J by 5 bases. The CDR3 region is CASSPGLAGGLGETQYF. The CDR3 nucleotides are TGTGCCAGCTCACCCGGACTAGCGGGAGGTCTAGGGGAGACCCAGTACTTC.